This T cell receptor beta chain was recorded in a study of T cells in Graves' hyperthyroidism and ophthalmopathy. V lost 2 bases and J 0 bases, leaving 7 bases between the germline ends. This CDR3 comprises 13 residues. CDR1 is SQVTM, CDR2 ANQGSEA, per germline. TCR beta CDR3 regions were amplified from RNA transcripts. An initial round of RT-PCR targeting the TCR CDR3 relied on the HTBI primer set. From the multiplex PCR reads, TCRdb called clonotypes with MiXCR, one entry per CDR3 protein. The repertoire holds more than 300,000 distinct CDR3 sequences, with about 18% as singletons. This clonotype turned up a few times. A Clinical Activity Score of at least 3, a NOSPECS grade of at least 4 and a duration under 3 months were recorded in the ophthalmopathy patients. Together with thyroid ultrasound, orbital computed tomography, serum thyroxine and TRAb, clinical symptoms were used for diagnoses.

The sequencing input was blood. The chain combines TRBV29-1 with TRBJ1-2; D is ambiguous. This receptor was taken from a man in his late teens or twenties with Graves' ophthalmopathy. As DNA, the CDR3 is TGCAGCGTTGAACAGCCAGCTAACTATGGCTACACCTTC. Protein: CSVEQPANYGYTF.